Shown below are 22 T cell receptor beta chains from a single sample sequenced in a study of blood T cells in healthy people across ages. It was with a sample-barcoded 5' primer and a J-beta primer mix that a second PCR of roughly 7 to 12 cycles was run. TCRdb independently ran MiXCR on the 5' RACE reads; one entry per CDR3 protein. This sample has over 750,000 distinct CDR3 sequences, with just under 25% found just once. The data also belong to a second study, concerning T cells of mothers and their children.

Sequenced material: blood. The origin of the receptors is a boy aged 5-17 years in good health.

This clonotype was seen a handful of times. This chain uses TRBV19 with TRBJ2-1; TRBD2 aligns across 7 bases. After removal of 1 base from V and 5 bases from J, the junction contained 5 bases not matched to a gene. The CDR3 has 15 residues. The V gene's germline CDR1 is LNHDA and CDR2 SQIVND (reference sequence). The CDR3 DNA reads as TGTGCCAGTAGTATAGCCGGGACTAAAAACAATGAGCAGTTCTTC. Translated: CASSIAGTKNNEQFF.

This chain joins TRBV14 and TRBJ2-5, with D maybe TRBD2 (6 bases). Trimming cost V 1 base and J 5 bases, with 17 bases left between them. The CDR3 is made up of 16 amino acids. The germline V gene encodes CDR1 SGHDN and CDR2 FVKESK. The CDR3 DNA sequence: TGTGCCAGCAGCCAAGGAAACGGCGGGAACTGGGAGACCCAGTACTTC. As protein: CASSQGNGGNWETQYF.

V usage is TRBV4-3 and J usage is TRBJ1-4; the D gene is possibly TRBD1 (6 bases). V was clipped by 0 bases and J by 13 bases, with 21 bases between them. Germline V gene data show CDR1 as LGHNA and CDR2 as YSLEER. The CDR3 length is 16 residues. The CDR3 DNA reads TGCGCCAGCAGCCAAGATACGGCAGGGGAAGGTGGAAGACTGTTTTTT. Translated, it gives CASSQDTAGEGGRLFF.

This sequence joins TRBV7-9 and TRBJ2-7, with 11 bases identical to TRBD1. J was trimmed by 3 bases and V by 1 base; bases with no gene match: 2. CDR1 is SEHNR and CDR2 is FQNEAQ in the germline V gene (reference sequence). CDR3 length equals 15 residues. The CDR3 sequence is CASSLDGTGGYEQYF. DNA of the CDR3: TGTGCCAGCAGCTTAGATGGGACAGGGGGCTACGAGCAGTACTTC.

The chain couples TRBV2 to TRBJ2-5; D remains ambiguous. The assigned J gene may be wrong: the sequence end matches TRBJ2-1 better. The germline V gene has CDR1 SNHLY and CDR2 FYNNEI. The CDR3 consists of 12 residues. The CDR3 loop is CASRGSFGEQFF. Written as DNA, the CDR3 is TGTGCCAGCAGGGGTAGCTTCGGTGAGCAGTTCTTC.

The table lists this clonotype with a few counts. The V gene is TRBV29-1, the J gene TRBJ1-1, with 7 nucleotides matching TRBD1. The CDR3 spans 10 residues. Germline V gene sequence: CDR1 SQVTM, CDR2 ANQGSEA. The V and J ends lost 6 bases and 7 bases, in that order; junction bases with no gene match: 2. CDR3 in DNA: TGCAGCGTGGGACAGTTTGAAGCTTTCTTT. Amino acid sequence: CSVGQFEAFF.

CDR3 bases: TGTGCCAGCAGCTTATATGCCCCGGAGGGAATCACAGATACGCAGTATTTT. Its protein product is CASSLYAPEGITDTQYF. This chain joins TRBV11-2 and TRBJ2-3, with D perhaps matching TRBD2 (6 bases). Trimming pared 2 bases from V and 2 bases from J, leaving 17 bases between. Germline V gene data show CDR1 as SGHAT and CDR2 as FQNNGV. The CDR3 spans 17 residues. The full variable domain, rest sourced from reference TRBV11-2 and TRBJ2-3, is EAGVAQSPRYKIIEKRQSVAFWCNPISGHATLYWYQQILGQGPKLLIQFQNNGVVDDSQLPKDRFSAERLKGVDSTLKIQPAKLEDSAVYLCASSLYAPEGITDTQYFGPGTRLTVL.

The sample holds a few counts of this clonotype. The chain links TRBV6-2 or TRBV6-3 to TRBJ2-7; 7 bases line up with TRBD1. V lost 6 bases, J lost 1 base, and 3 bases stayed unmatched. Germline-derived CDR1 and CDR2 are MNHEY and SVGEGT. This CDR3 contains 13 residues. The CDR3 here is CASRTTGSYEQYF. As DNA, the CDR3 is TGTGCCAGCAGAACGACAGGGTCCTACGAGCAGTACTTC.

This clonotype was found a few times. The V call is TRBV3-1, the J call TRBJ1-5; 8 bases align to TRBD1. Trimming cost V 4 bases and J 6 bases; bases outside gene matches: 8. CDR1 and CDR2 (germline): LGHDT, YNNKEL (reference sequence). The length of the CDR3 is 15 residues. The CDR3 nucleotides are TGTGCCAGCAGCCCACAGGGGGGAGCCGCTCAGCCCCAGCATTTT. Encoded protein: CASSPQGGAAQPQHF.

This chain connects TRBV29-1 to TRBJ2-1, with 8 bases aligning to TRBD2. The germline CDR1 and CDR2 sequences are SQVTM and ANQGSEA. Trimming cost V 3 bases and J 0 bases; bases outside gene matches: 4. The CDR3 loop spans 15 amino acids. In nucleotides, the CDR3 is TGCAGCGTTGAGAAGAGCGGGAGCTCCTACAATGAGCAGTTCTTC. Its translation is CSVEKSGSSYNEQFF.

DNA for the CDR3: TGCAGTGCTATCGTATCGGCTGATACGCAGTATTTT. Translated, it gives CSAIVSADTQYF. The J gene is TRBJ2-3, the V gene TRBV20-1; no clear D gene. V shed 4 bases and J shed 6 bases, with 11 bases lying between them. CDR1 is DFQATT, CDR2 SNEGSKA, per germline (reference sequence). CDR3 size: 12 residues.

This chain uses TRBV9 with TRBJ1-2; 8 positions match TRBD1. The CDR3 totals 15 residues. In germline, CDR1 is SGDLS, CDR2 YYNGEE. Losses at the gene ends were 3 bases for V and 4 bases for J; bases not matched to a gene: 8. The CDR3 sequence is CASSGGQAPSYGYTF. DNA for the CDR3: TGTGCCAGCAGCGGGGGACAGGCCCCAAGCTATGGCTACACCTTC. The variable domain in full, completed from reference TRBV9 and TRBJ1-2, reads DSGVTQTPKHLITATGQRVTLRCSPRSGDLSVYWYQQSLDQGLQFLIQYYNGEERAKGNILERFSAQQFPDLHSELNLSSLELGDSALYFCASSGGQAPSYGYTFGSGTRLTVV.

This clonotype was counted at least ten times. The chain uses TRBV7-2 and TRBJ1-5; TRBD1 matches 7 bases. Germline V gives CDR1 SGHTA, CDR2 FQGNSA. The CDR3 extends over 14 amino acids. The J segment lost 0 bases and the V segment lost 5 bases, leaving 1 base of the junction unmatched. CDR3 amino acids: CASSRDSSNQPQHF. The CDR3, as DNA: TGTGCCAGCAGCCGGGACAGTAGCAATCAGCCCCAGCATTTT.

The rearrangement uses TRBV24-1 and TRBJ2-1; D remains ambiguous. The CDR3 totals 14 residues. Trimming cost V 3 bases and J 9 bases, with 14 bases left between them. Germline V gene sequence: CDR1 KGHDR, CDR2 SFDVKD. CDR3 nucleotides: TGTGCCACCAGTGATATAGCTGGGCCCACTGAGCAGTTCTTC. Its translation: CATSDIAGPTEQFF.

V is TRBV12-3 or TRBV12-4 and J is TRBJ2-7; the D gene is possibly TRBD2 (5 bases). This CDR3 is 11 amino acids long. V was pared by 5 bases and J by 5 bases, with 7 bases between. As DNA, the CDR3 is TGTGCCAGCAGTGGAGGCAACGAGCAGTACTTC. Translating gives CASSGGNEQYF.

The chain recombines TRBV12-5 with TRBJ2-5, with no clear D. The V gene lost 9 bases and the J gene lost 1 base, with 12 bases spanning the gap. The germline CDR1 and CDR2 sequences are LGHNT and FRNRAP. CDR3 length: 13 amino acids. DNA of the CDR3: TGTGCTAGCAACACGGACCGCCAAGAGACCCAGTACTTC. Its translation is CASNTDRQETQYF. Full variable domain (outside the CDR3, taken from reference TRBV12-5 and TRBJ2-5): DARVTQTPRHKVTEMGQEVTMRCQPILGHNTVFWYRQTMMQGLELLAYFRNRAPLDDSGMPKDRFSAEMPDATLATLKIQPSEPRDSAVYFCASNTDRQETQYFGPGTRLLVL.

This clonotype was picked up a small number of times. The chain carries TRBV10-3 and TRBJ2-7; 7 bases are shared with TRBD2. The CDR3 is 14 amino acids. From germline, CDR1 is ENHRY and CDR2 SYGVKD. V lost 3 bases to trimming and J lost 5 bases; unmatched junction nucleotides: 7. The CDR3 spells CAISDLGTMDEQYF. CDR3 coding DNA: TGTGCCATCAGTGATTTAGGGACTATGGACGAGCAGTACTTC.

This clonotype was detected many times. This chain joins TRBV29-1 and TRBJ1-1; D unclear. V was clipped by 3 bases and J by 1 base, with 9 bases between them. This CDR3 contains 13 residues. CDR1 and CDR2 (germline): SQVTM, ANQGSEA. DNA for the CDR3: TGCAGCGTTGAGGGCCGGACGAACACTGAAGCTTTCTTT. Protein product: CSVEGRTNTEAFF.

The genes are TRBV29-1 and TRBJ2-5; weak D call: TRBD1 (5 bases). V was trimmed by 4 bases and J by 0 bases, leaving 9 bases between them. CDR1 is SQVTM, CDR2 ANQGSEA, per germline. The CDR3 sequence is 13 residues long. CDR3 protein: CSVVRGDQETQYF. In DNA form, the CDR3 reads TGCAGCGTTGTTAGGGGCGACCAAGAGACCCAGTACTTC.

The V and J genes are TRBV6-2 or TRBV6-3 and TRBJ1-1; no definite D call. Germline lookup yields CDR1 MNHEY and CDR2 SVGEGT. The CDR3 contains 15 residues. V was cut by 6 bases and J by 7 bases, with 21 bases left in between. CDR3 protein: CASRSRQHVVGEAFF. The CDR3 nucleotides are TGTGCCAGCAGATCCAGGCAGCACGTTGTTGGTGAAGCTTTCTTT.

This chain uses TRBV11-2 with TRBJ2-5; TRBD2 is a possible D gene (6 bases). CDR1 is SGHAT, CDR2 FQNNGV, per germline. V was cut by 7 bases and J by 9 bases, with 15 bases left in between. The CDR3 consists of 12 residues. The CDR3 DNA is TGTGCCAGCACCCTCAGGACGGGGGCCCAGTACTTC. Encoded protein: CASTLRTGAQYF.

The chain uses TRBV2 and TRBJ1-1, with D maybe TRBD1 (5 bases). This CDR3 contains 15 residues. The V gene's germline CDR1 is SNHLY and CDR2 FYNNEI. V lost 7 bases and J 4 bases, leaving 19 bases between the germline ends. CDR3 DNA: TGTGCCAGCAACTTATTAAGGGGCGCGGGCACTGAAGCTTTCTTT. It specifies CASNLLRGAGTEAFF. Looking up the rest from reference TRBV2 and TRBJ1-1 gives the full variable domain: EPEVTQTPSHQVTQMGQEVILRCVPISNHLYFYWYRQILGQKVEFLVSFYNNEISEKSEIFDDQFSVERPDGSNFTLKIRSTKLEDSAMYFCASNLLRGAGTEAFFGQGTRLTVV.